This T cell receptor (beta chain) was identified in a study of blood T cell repertoires in COVID-19. Study summary: PBMCs, B-cell-depleted T cells, or T cells provided the cDNA or gDNA that made up the material.

As handled by the study authors: Reference gene primer amplification gave nucleated cell count estimates. The assay was immunoSEQ multiplex PCR, and TCRdb's table has in-frame clones only and misses some. That table is the source of V, J and clone size, and D and trimming were worked out from the DNA. The repertoire holds 220,000 or so clones, roughly 85% seen once, with about 3% in the top ten. Specimen: peripheral blood. The receptor's source is a man aged 45-65 years who had recovered from COVID-19.

CDR3: CASNPAIGGSGGANVLTF. In DNA, the CDR3 is TGTGCCAGCAACCCTGCGATTGGCGGGAGTGGTGGGGCCAACGTCCTGACTTTC. The J gene is TRBJ2-6, the V gene TRBV28; 7 bases map to TRBD2. Germline CDR1 and CDR2: MDHEN and SYDVKM. Unmatched junction bases numbered 15, after V lost 7 bases and J lost 3 bases. This CDR3 comprises 18 residues.